Below, 19 T cell receptor beta chains from the same sample are listed, as sequenced in a study of CD8 T cells in ankylosing spondylitis. A single record per CDR3 protein comes from TCRdb applying MiXCR to the 5' RACE reads. The table includes 350,000 to 450,000 distinct CDR3 sequences, 20% to 25% detected once. Sample: blood, either unsorted or a sorted T cell fraction (not recorded which). These receptors were collected from a male donor with ankylosing spondylitis or in good health (not recorded which).

CDR3 sequence (DNA): TGTGCCAGCAGGCGCCGGGATGACTACGAGCAGTACTTC. Its translation: CASRRRDDYEQYF. The genes are TRBV7-8 and TRBJ2-7, with D possibly matching TRBD2 (5 bases). Trimming cost V 6 bases and J 3 bases, with 12 bases left between them. CDR1 is SGHVS and CDR2 is FQNEAQ in the germline V gene. This CDR3 comprises 13 residues.

The count of this clonotype is one. J is TRBJ2-7 and V is TRBV3-1; TRBD2 matches 11 bases. Germline V gives CDR1 LGHDT, CDR2 YNNKEL (reference sequence). V was pared by 1 base and J by 1 base, with 6 bases of the junction left unmatched. CDR3 size: 17 residues. Written as DNA, the CDR3 is TGTGCCAGCAGCCAAGGGCTAGCGGGGGGTTGGTCCTACGAGCAGTACTTC. Residues: CASSQGLAGGWSYEQYF.

The CDR3 spells CASKSELGTGFHEQYF. As DNA, the CDR3 is TGCGCCAGCAAGTCGGAACTCGGGACAGGATTCCACGAGCAGTACTTC. This sequence joins TRBV5-1 and TRBJ2-7; the match to TRBD1 covers 8 bases. V lost 6 bases and J lost 5; bases outside the gene matches: 16. This CDR3 has 16 residues. In germline, CDR1 is SGHRS, CDR2 YFSETQ.

This clonotype was counted a few times. V and J are TRBV15 and TRBJ2-3, with 8 bases matching TRBD2. With 0 bases clipped from V and 4 bases from J, the junction kept 3 bases outside the gene matches. Germline values: CDR1 LNHNV, CDR2 YYDKDF (reference sequence). The CDR3 runs 15 residues. The CDR3 sequence: CATSRESGGADTQYF. The CDR3 DNA reads TGTGCCACCAGCAGAGAATCGGGGGGGGCAGATACGCAGTATTTT.

This rearrangement joins TRBV20-1 to TRBJ2-3; 8 nucleotides align to TRBD2. CDR3 length: 15 residues. CDR1 and CDR2 (germline): DFQATT, SNEGSKA (reference sequence). Germline trimming cut 3 bases from V and 3 bases from J; bases unmatched to any gene: 8. The CDR3 bases are TGCAGTGCTAGTCGGGGGGGCCCTATAACAGATACGCAGTATTTT. It is translated as CSASRGGPITDTQYF.

This clonotype was seen only a few times. This sequence joins TRBV20-1 and TRBJ1-1, with 9 bases identical to TRBD1. The germline V gene encodes CDR1 DFQATT and CDR2 SNEGSKA (reference sequence). After removal of 1 base from V and 4 bases from J, the junction contained 4 bases not matched to a gene. CDR3 length: 14 amino acids. The CDR3 here is CSARVWTGVTEAFF. CDR3 sequence (DNA): TGCAGTGCTAGAGTTTGGACAGGGGTCACTGAAGCTTTCTTT.

This clonotype was counted between two and nine times. The chain carries TRBV12-3 or TRBV12-4 and TRBJ2-1; a weak D match, TRBD1 (6 bases). The CDR3 runs 11 residues. V dropped 8 bases and J dropped 4 bases, with 6 bases sitting between them. In DNA form, the CDR3 reads TGTGCCAGCGGGACATACAATGAGCAGTTCTTC. Its protein is CASGTYNEQFF.

The CDR3 nucleotides read TGTGCCAGCAGCGATCCGGGACAGTTCTCCCGCTCTGGGGCCAACGTCCTGACTTTC. Residues: CASSDPGQFSRSGANVLTF. V gene TRBV2 combines with J gene TRBJ2-6; TRBD1 aligns across 7 bases. Germline lookup yields CDR1 SNHLY and CDR2 FYNNEI. The CDR3 spans 19 residues. V was pared by 6 bases and J by 0 bases, with 14 bases of the junction left unmatched.

This chain links TRBV7-9 with TRBJ2-3; 8 bases fit TRBD1. This CDR3 region has 15 residues. The V and J ends lost 5 bases and 4 bases, in that order; junction bases with no gene match: 8. Germline values: CDR1 SEHNR, CDR2 FQNEAQ (reference sequence). The CDR3 protein is CASSHRDRRSDTQYF. The CDR3 DNA reads TGTGCCAGCAGCCACCGGGACAGGCGGTCAGATACGCAGTATTTT. Filled out from reference TRBV7-9 and TRBJ2-3, the complete variable domain reads DTGVSQNPRHKITKRGQNVTFRCDPISEHNRLYWYRQTLGQGPEFLTYFQNEAQLEKSRLLSDRFSAERPKGSFSTLEIQRTEQGDSAMYLCASSHRDRRSDTQYFGPGTRLTVL.

This clonotype was observed at least ten times. The CDR3 is CASSTWGGTFYEQYF. For the CDR3, the DNA is TGTGCCAGCAGTACCTGGGGGGGGACATTTTACGAGCAGTACTTC. This rearrangement joins TRBV12-3 or TRBV12-4 to TRBJ2-7, with TRBD2 as a possible D gene (7 bases). V lost 5 bases and J lost 4, with 18 bases in between. This CDR3 comprises 15 residues.

This clonotype has only a few counts. The J gene is TRBJ1-2, the V gene TRBV5-6; the D gene is possibly TRBD1 (5 bases). Germline values: CDR1 SGHDT, CDR2 YYEEEE. The V end lost 0 bases, the J end lost 0 bases, and 12 bases lay between the germline ends. This CDR3 has 16 amino acids. The CDR3: CASSLGPGKANYGYTF. The CDR3 bases are TGTGCCAGCAGCTTGGGCCCAGGGAAGGCTAACTATGGCTACACCTTC.

The rearrangement uses TRBV24-1 and TRBJ2-5; 7 bases align to TRBD1. Per germline, CDR1 KGHDR and CDR2 SFDVKD. The ends lost 4 bases at V and 2 bases at J; junction bases unmatched: 9. The CDR3 loop spans 16 amino acids. The CDR3 bases are TGTGCCACCAGTGACAGGCCGGGACAGCTACAAGAGACCCAGTACTTC. It translates to CATSDRPGQLQETQYF.

The table lists this clonotype with a few counts. V usage is TRBV29-1 and J usage is TRBJ2-1, with D maybe TRBD2 (5 bases). The CDR3 contains 13 residues. V dropped 7 bases and J dropped 5 bases, with 15 bases sitting between them. From germline, CDR1 is SQVTM and CDR2 ANQGSEA. The CDR3 sequence: CSGEGRLHNEQFF. CDR3 DNA: TGCAGCGGTGAGGGTAGACTCCACAATGAGCAGTTCTTC.

This clonotype was counted only a few times. V and J are TRBV7-3 and TRBJ2-3; D is possibly TRBD2 (7 bases). Germline values: CDR1 SGHTA, CDR2 FQGTGA. This CDR3 has 13 amino acids. Trimming stripped 5 bases from V and 4 bases from J, with 10 bases between. The CDR3 region has the DNA TGTGCCAGCAGCCAAGGGGGGGCAGATACGCAGTATTTT. As protein: CASSQGGADTQYF.

The chain joins TRBV12-3 or TRBV12-4 to TRBJ2-1; 9 bases line up with TRBD1. The CDR3 is 16 amino acids. The V segment lost 7 bases and the J segment 4 bases; nucleotides outside the gene matches: 11. The CDR3 reads CASTRTGVYSYNEQFF. The CDR3 DNA reads TGTGCCAGCACCAGGACAGGGGTCTATAGTTACAATGAGCAGTTCTTC.

In its sample, this clonotype was seen a few times. The chain links TRBV27 to TRBJ1-6; 9 positions agree with TRBD1. CDR1 and CDR2 (germline): MNHEY, SMNVEV (reference sequence). This CDR3 has 15 amino acids. The V gene end was trimmed by 6 bases and the J gene end by 8 bases; junction bases not matched to a gene: 8. The CDR3 reads CASRLGQGLYSPLHF. CDR3 nucleotides: TGTGCCAGCAGATTGGGACAGGGTCTTTATTCACCCCTCCACTTT.

This clonotype was seen more than once but under ten times. The chain couples TRBV7-6 to TRBJ2-1, with 7 bases identical to TRBD1. The V gene's germline CDR1 is SGHVS and CDR2 FNYEAQ. The CDR3 length is 15 residues. V lost 5 bases to trimming and J lost 2 bases; unmatched junction nucleotides: 6. CDR3 in DNA: TGTGCCAGCAGCGCACCGGGACAGACCTACAATGAGCAGTTCTTC. Amino acid sequence: CASSAPGQTYNEQFF.

This clonotype was recorded a few times. The chain uses TRBV12-3 or TRBV12-4 and TRBJ1-1; tentative D call: TRBD1 (5 bases). Trimming left V 3 bases short and J 2 bases short, with 16 bases between. CDR3 length equals 16 residues. For the CDR3, the DNA is TGTGCCAGCAGTTTGGGAGGACGGAGGGGCAACACTGAAGCTTTCTTT. Residues: CASSLGGRRGNTEAFF.

This chain joins TRBV11-2 and TRBJ1-2; D not resolved. The CDR3 is 15 amino acids. The V gene lost 5 bases and the J gene lost 4 bases, with 17 bases spanning the gap. Germline values: CDR1 SGHAT, CDR2 FQNNGV. The CDR3 here is CASSQRDAPGYGYTF. The CDR3 coding sequence is TGTGCCAGCAGCCAACGCGACGCTCCCGGCTATGGCTACACCTTC.